Presented here are 17 T cell receptor beta chains from one specimen sequenced in a study of T-cell reconstitution after alpha-beta-depleted transplantation in children. A library of TCRbeta sequences, prepared with unique molecular identifiers, was generated. TCRdb passed the PCR reads through MiXCR, listing each CDR3 protein once. The sample lists some 400,000 distinct CDR3 sequences, around 21% occurring once. Sample: PBMCs from the stem cell graft donor, taken from the stem cell graft. The receptors were gathered from a human donor who donated a stem cell graft to a child with acute myeloid leukemia.

The genes are TRBV12-3 or TRBV12-4 and TRBJ2-3; D could derive from TRBD1 or TRBD2 (5 bases each). The CDR3 runs to 15 residues. With 1 base removed from V and 2 bases from J, the gap between germline ends came to 10 bases. CDR3 in DNA: TGTGCCAGCAGTTTAGGAGGGGTGACCACAGATACGCAGTATTTT. The encoded protein is CASSLGGVTTDTQYF.

A few counts support this clonotype. The chain uses TRBV20-1 and TRBJ2-7, with D possibly called TRBD1 or TRBD2 (5 bases each). There are 13 residues in the CDR3. Trimming removed 3 bases from V and 0 bases from J, with 9 bases in between. Germline V CDR1 and CDR2: DFQATT, SNEGSKA (reference sequence). The DNA for the CDR3 is TGCAGTGCTAGGAGGGACCGCTCCTACGAGCAGTACTTC. Its protein product is CSARRDRSYEQYF.

The genes are TRBV7-9 and TRBJ2-1; D might be TRBD1 or TRBD2, each matching 5 bases. CDR3 size: 15 residues. V lost 3 bases and J 1 base, leaving 10 bases between the germline ends. CDR1 and CDR2 (germline): SEHNR, FQNEAQ (reference sequence). The CDR3 sequence is CASSFGTESYNEQFF. CDR3 coding DNA: TGTGCCAGCAGCTTCGGGACCGAATCCTACAATGAGCAGTTCTTC.

V and J are TRBV15 and TRBJ2-7, with D unresolved. The CDR3 consists of 13 residues. CDR1 and CDR2 (germline): LNHNV, YYDKDF (reference sequence). V was cut by 3 bases and J by 1 base, with 7 bases left in between. The CDR3 DNA reads as TGTGCCACCAGCAGCGTTTGGTCCTACGAGCAGTACTTC. The encoded protein is CATSSVWSYEQYF.

There are many counts of this clonotype. This chain uses TRBV3-1 with TRBJ2-7; 10 nucleotides agree with TRBD2. Germline-derived CDR1 and CDR2 are LGHDT and YNNKEL (reference sequence). The junction had 5 bases not matched to a gene; V was cut back by 7 bases and J by 2 bases. The CDR3 has 14 residues. In DNA form, the CDR3 reads TGTGCCAGCACTAGCGGGAGTCACGCCTACGAGCAGTACTTC. Its protein product is CASTSGSHAYEQYF.

This clonotype came up many times. This sequence joins TRBV12-3 or TRBV12-4 and TRBJ2-1, with D hard to call. V dropped 2 bases and J dropped 3 bases, with 5 bases sitting between them. The CDR3 consists of 13 residues. The CDR3 coding sequence is TGTGCCAGCAGTTTAAACCTCTACAATGAGCAGTTCTTC. Translation: CASSLNLYNEQFF.

This clonotype was seen a few times. This chain uses TRBV7-9 with TRBJ2-7; no clear D. Germline assignment: CDR1 SEHNR and CDR2 FQNEAQ (reference sequence). The length of the CDR3 is 13 residues. Between the trimmed V and J ends, which lost 5 bases and 0 bases, there was a span of 8 bases. DNA for the CDR3: TGTGCCAGCAGCCCTACCAGCTCCTACGAGCAGTACTTC. It specifies CASSPTSSYEQYF.

This rearrangement joins TRBV12-3 or TRBV12-4 to TRBJ2-7; TRBD1 matches at 7 bases. The CDR3 covers 11 residues. The junction had 2 bases not matched to a gene; V was cut back by 4 bases and J by 8 bases. This CDR3 is CASSWDSQQYF. CDR3 sequence (DNA): TGTGCCAGCAGTTGGGACAGTCAGCAGTACTTC.

This clonotype has only a few counts. The rearrangement uses TRBV4-1 and TRBJ2-7; 8 positions match TRBD1. Looked up from germline, CDR1 is MGHRA and CDR2 is YSYEKL. The J segment lost 1 base and the V segment lost 5 bases, leaving 7 bases of the junction unmatched. The CDR3 contains 15 residues. CDR3 loop: CASSGPRTGSYEQYF. The CDR3 DNA sequence: TGCGCCAGCAGCGGACCGAGGACAGGGTCCTACGAGCAGTACTTC.

This clonotype turned up a few times. This chain joins TRBV12-3 or TRBV12-4 and TRBJ2-3, with D possibly being TRBD2 (6 bases). Between the trimmed V and J ends, which lost 8 bases and 1 base, there was a span of 28 bases. This CDR3 is 19 amino acids long. CDR3 DNA: TGTGCCAGCTCCACATCCCCTGGGTTCGGGGGAGAACGCACAGATACGCAGTATTTT. Its translation: CASSTSPGFGGERTDTQYF.

This clonotype has at least ten counts. The chain uses TRBV24-1 and TRBJ2-3; 10 bases fit TRBD2. Trimming removed 3 bases from V and 1 base from J; junction bases left unmatched: 6. The germline gives CDR1 KGHDR, CDR2 SFDVKD. The CDR3 runs to 17 residues. The CDR3 is CATSDEDGLAGTDTQYF. The CDR3 coding sequence is TGTGCCACCAGTGATGAAGATGGACTAGCGGGCACAGATACGCAGTATTTT.

The rearrangement links TRBV6-4 to TRBJ2-7, with 15 bases matching TRBD2. The germline CDR1 and CDR2 sequences are MRHNA and SNTAGT. This CDR3 comprises 16 residues. The J segment lost 4 bases and the V segment lost 5 bases, leaving 6 bases of the junction unmatched. The CDR3: CASSPPGLAGGYEQYF. The CDR3, as DNA: TGTGCCAGCAGTCCCCCCGGACTAGCGGGAGGGTACGAGCAGTACTTC.

The chain has TRBV29-1 and TRBJ2-7; D call uncertain. The germline V and J ends were trimmed by 4 bases and 5 bases, with 15 bases remaining between them. Germline assignment: CDR1 SQVTM and CDR2 ANQGSEA. CDR3 length: 13 amino acids. CDR3 coding DNA: TGCAGCGTTGGTGGGTTAGAAAAAAACGAGCAGTACTTC. This encodes CSVGGLEKNEQYF.

The chain combines TRBV7-9 with TRBJ2-5; 9 positions match TRBD1. J gave up 6 bases and V 1 base, and 6 bases lay outside the gene matches. This CDR3 has 15 residues. Germline values: CDR1 SEHNR, CDR2 FQNEAQ (reference sequence). The CDR3 loop reads CASSLVGQGIQTQYF. The CDR3 DNA sequence: TGTGCCAGCAGCTTAGTGGGACAGGGTATCCAGACCCAGTACTTC.

This clonotype was seen just once. The chain joins TRBV6-1 to TRBJ2-2; possibly TRBD1 or TRBD2 for D (5 bases each). The V gene's germline CDR1 is MNHNS and CDR2 SASEGT. The ends were cut back, 1 base at V and 2 bases at J, with 8 bases in the middle. This CDR3 contains 15 residues. For the CDR3, the DNA is TGTGCCAGCAGTGAAGTGGGACCAAACACCGGGGAGCTGTTTTTT. Residues: CASSEVGPNTGELFF.

This clonotype was detected only a few times. V usage is TRBV7-6 and J usage is TRBJ2-7, with 9 bases aligning to TRBD2. The V segment lost 8 bases and the J segment 4 bases; nucleotides outside the gene matches: 12. Germline values: CDR1 SGHVS, CDR2 FNYEAQ. This CDR3 contains 15 residues. Written as DNA, the CDR3 is TGTGCCAGCTCGCGGCTAGCGGGACTTGGGTACGAGCAGTACTTC. It translates to CASSRLAGLGYEQYF.

This chain uses TRBV4-1 with TRBJ2-1; 9 nucleotides align to TRBD2. The V segment lost 1 base and the J segment 6 bases; nucleotides outside the gene matches: 7. The CDR3 extends over 16 amino acids. Germline CDR1 MGHRA, CDR2 YSYEKL. The CDR3 region is CASSQGRLAVINEQFF. CDR3 DNA: TGCGCCAGCAGCCAAGGCCGACTAGCGGTTATCAATGAGCAGTTCTTC.